This TCR beta chain was profiled in a study of T cell changes during pregnancy in multiple sclerosis. TCRdb keeps only in-frame clones here, not all; method: immunoSEQ multiplex PCR. The sample carries about 22,000 clones, just over 90% recorded once. The source was CD4+ T cells from peripheral blood mononuclear cells, collected after pregnancy. The receptor's source is a female donor in good health, enrolled as a control in a pregnancy study.

The CDR3 bases are TGTGCCAGTAGTCCCCGCGGGGGACCCCCCTACGAGCAGTACTTC. Its protein is CASSPRGGPPYEQYF. V is TRBV19 and J is TRBJ2-7; 7 bases are shared with TRBD2. Trimming removed 5 bases from V and 2 bases from J; junction bases left unmatched: 9. CDR1 is LNHDA and CDR2 is SQIVND in the germline V gene (reference sequence). There are 15 residues in the CDR3.